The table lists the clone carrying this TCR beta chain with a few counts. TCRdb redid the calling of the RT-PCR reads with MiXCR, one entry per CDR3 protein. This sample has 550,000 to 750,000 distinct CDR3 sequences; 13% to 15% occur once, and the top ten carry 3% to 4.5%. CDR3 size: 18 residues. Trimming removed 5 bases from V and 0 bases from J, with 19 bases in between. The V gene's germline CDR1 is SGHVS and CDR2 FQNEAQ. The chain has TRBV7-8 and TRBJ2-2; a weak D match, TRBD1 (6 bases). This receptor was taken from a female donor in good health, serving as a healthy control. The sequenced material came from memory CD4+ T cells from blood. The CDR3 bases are TGTGCCAGCAGCCCAACCTACGGACAGATCGCGAACACCGGGGAGCTGTTTTTT. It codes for CASSPTYGQIANTGELFF.